This record concerns one T cell receptor beta chain sequence. Its antigen is unknown. This sample was taken from a study of T cells after yellow fever vaccination. Study observations and caveats: The presence of abundant clonotypes contaminating from the bulk population was possible in FACS-sorted repertoires.

Trimming took 2 bases from V and 6 from J, leaving 5 bases between them. The CDR3 extends over 12 amino acids. TCRdb ran MiXCR on the 5' RACE reads and lists one entry per CDR3 protein. This sample has 300,000 to 350,000 distinct CDR3 sequences; approximately 3.9% occur once, and the top ten carry approximately 24%. The V gene is TRBV12-3 or TRBV12-4, the J gene TRBJ1-5; D call uncertain. The sequence was collected from a man aged 18 to 29 who received the YFV17D yellow fever vaccine. The starting material was PBMCs, obtained 5 days after the yellow fever booster vaccination. The CDR3 DNA reads as TGTGCCAGCAGTTTAAACGGTCAGCCCCAGCATTTT. It encodes CASSLNGQPQHF.